Described below is a single T cell receptor beta chain sequence and its context. Its antigen remains unknown. During the collection period, no donor immune events like infections were recorded. In germline, CDR1 is MRHNA, CDR2 SNTAGT. Unmatched junction bases numbered 12, after V lost 11 bases and J lost 3 bases. This CDR3 is built from 14 residues. The sample comes from a study of identifying expanded T cells in peripheral blood. Here immunoSEQ multiplex PCR was the method, and the copy in TCRdb shows in-frame clones only, minus some. The sample lists approximately 110,000 clones; approximately 90% were seen once. Study-level results: About 1.2 clones differed between technical replicates, versus about 17 and 20 over time. Clone count variance between approximately two-week samples rose with total template count.

This TCR was recovered from a person aged 18-70 years in good health. The chain uses TRBV6-4 and TRBJ2-5; 7 nucleotides line up with TRBD2. The specimen sequenced was blood. CDR3 DNA sequence: TGTGCCCACCCGGGCTCTCGGGGGGAAGAGACCCAGTACTTC. Amino acid sequence: CAHPGSRGEETQYF.